This T cell receptor (beta chain) appears in the sequencing data of a study of cytomegalovirus exposure and HLA in healthy donors. Findings and limits, study-wide: A subsequent analysis found that TCR clusters from the first cohort also tended to co-occur in the 120 or so validation repertoires, with under 95% of cluster scores above 0.

TCRdb's table, derived via immunoSEQ multiplex PCR, lists solely in-frame clones and lacks some. The data show fewer than 250,000 clones, with about 83% seen just once and 2% to 3% held by the top ten. The CDR3 contains 16 residues. Trimming at V came to 5 bases and at J to 2 bases, leaving 7 bases not matched to a gene. Germline values: CDR1 WSHSY, CDR2 SAAADI. Points on this clone: The antigen is unknown.

The chain is built from TRBV10-2 and TRBJ2-7, with 12 nucleotides matching TRBD2. What was sequenced was PBMCs. This receptor was identified in a man younger than 30 in good health and CMV-seronegative. The chain's CDR3 is CASSKGSSGRAYEQYF. The DNA for the CDR3 is TGCGCCAGCAGTAAAGGTTCTAGCGGGAGGGCCTACGAGCAGTACTTC.